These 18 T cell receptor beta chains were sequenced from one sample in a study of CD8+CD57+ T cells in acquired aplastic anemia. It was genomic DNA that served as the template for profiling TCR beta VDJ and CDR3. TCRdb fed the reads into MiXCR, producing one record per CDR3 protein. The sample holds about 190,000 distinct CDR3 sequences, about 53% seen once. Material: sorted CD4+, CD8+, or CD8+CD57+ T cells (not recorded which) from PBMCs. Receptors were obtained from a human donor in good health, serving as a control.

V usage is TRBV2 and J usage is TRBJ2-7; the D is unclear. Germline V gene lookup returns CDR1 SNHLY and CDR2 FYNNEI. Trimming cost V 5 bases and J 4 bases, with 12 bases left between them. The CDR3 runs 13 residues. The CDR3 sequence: CASSLNSLYEQYF. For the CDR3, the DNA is TGTGCCAGCAGTTTGAATAGTCTGTACGAGCAGTACTTC.

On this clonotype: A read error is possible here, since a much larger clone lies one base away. The CDR3 DNA reads TGCACCGGCAGCCCGGGACTAGCGGGGAATGAGCAGTTCTTC. Translated: CTGSPGLAGNEQFF. This chain uses TRBV4-1 with TRBJ2-1; 13 bases map to TRBD2. The CDR3 spans 14 residues. CDR1 is MGHRA, CDR2 YSYEKL, per germline.

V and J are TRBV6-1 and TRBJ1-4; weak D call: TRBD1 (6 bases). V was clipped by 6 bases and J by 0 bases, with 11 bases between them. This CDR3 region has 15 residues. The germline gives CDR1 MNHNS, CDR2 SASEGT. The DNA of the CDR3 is TGTGCCAGCAGAATACAGGGAGCAACTAATGAAAAACTGTTTTTT. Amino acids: CASRIQGATNEKLFF.

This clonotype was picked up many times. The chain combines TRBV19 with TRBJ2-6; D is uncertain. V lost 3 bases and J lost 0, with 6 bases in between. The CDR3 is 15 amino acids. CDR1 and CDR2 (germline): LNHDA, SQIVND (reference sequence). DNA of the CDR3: TGTGCCAGTAGTATTAGGGACTCTGGGGCCAACGTCCTGACTTTC. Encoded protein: CASSIRDSGANVLTF.

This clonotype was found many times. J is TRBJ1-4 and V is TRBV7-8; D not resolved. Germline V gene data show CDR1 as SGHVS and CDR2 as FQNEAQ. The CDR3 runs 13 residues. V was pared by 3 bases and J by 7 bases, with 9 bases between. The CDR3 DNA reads TGTGCCAGCAGCTTCGCCAGGCTTGAAAAACTGTTTTTT. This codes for CASSFARLEKLFF.

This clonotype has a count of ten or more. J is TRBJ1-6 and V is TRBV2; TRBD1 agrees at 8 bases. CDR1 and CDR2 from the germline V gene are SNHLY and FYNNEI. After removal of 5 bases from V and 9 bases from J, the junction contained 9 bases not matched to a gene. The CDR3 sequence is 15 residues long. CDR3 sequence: CASSTQQGVGSPLHF. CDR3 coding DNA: TGTGCCAGCAGTACCCAACAGGGGGTGGGTTCACCCCTCCACTTT.

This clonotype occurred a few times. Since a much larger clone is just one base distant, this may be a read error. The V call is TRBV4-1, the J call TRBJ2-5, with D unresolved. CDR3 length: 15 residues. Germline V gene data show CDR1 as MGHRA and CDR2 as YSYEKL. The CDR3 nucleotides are TGTGCCAGCAGCCAAGATCCGCCCTACCAAGAGACCCAGTACTTC. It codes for CASSQDPPYQETQYF.

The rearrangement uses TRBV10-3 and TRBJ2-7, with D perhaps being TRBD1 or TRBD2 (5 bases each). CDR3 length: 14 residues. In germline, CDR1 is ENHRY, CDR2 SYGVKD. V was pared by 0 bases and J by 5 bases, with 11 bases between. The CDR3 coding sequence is TGTGCCATCAGTGAGTCATGGGGGTACAACGAGCAGTACTTC. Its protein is CAISESWGYNEQYF.

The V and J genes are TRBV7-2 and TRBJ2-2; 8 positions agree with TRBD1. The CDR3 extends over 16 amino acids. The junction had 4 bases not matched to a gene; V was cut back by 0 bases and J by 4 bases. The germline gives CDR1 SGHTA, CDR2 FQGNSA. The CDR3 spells CASSLARGPSTGELFF. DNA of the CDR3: TGTGCCAGCAGCTTAGCCAGGGGGCCGAGCACCGGGGAGCTGTTTTTT.

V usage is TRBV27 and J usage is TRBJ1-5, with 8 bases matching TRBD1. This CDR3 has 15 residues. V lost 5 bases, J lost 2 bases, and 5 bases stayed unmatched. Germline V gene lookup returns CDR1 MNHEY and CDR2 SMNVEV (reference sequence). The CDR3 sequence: CASSKDRGGNQPQHF. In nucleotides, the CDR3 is TGTGCCAGCAGTAAAGACAGGGGTGGCAATCAGCCCCAGCATTTT.

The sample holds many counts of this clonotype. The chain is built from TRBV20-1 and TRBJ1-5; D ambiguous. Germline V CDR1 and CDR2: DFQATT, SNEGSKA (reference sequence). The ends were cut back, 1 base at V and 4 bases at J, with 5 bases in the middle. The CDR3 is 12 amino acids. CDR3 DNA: TGCAGTGCTAGAGTGTCAAATCAGCCCCAGCATTTT. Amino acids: CSARVSNQPQHF.

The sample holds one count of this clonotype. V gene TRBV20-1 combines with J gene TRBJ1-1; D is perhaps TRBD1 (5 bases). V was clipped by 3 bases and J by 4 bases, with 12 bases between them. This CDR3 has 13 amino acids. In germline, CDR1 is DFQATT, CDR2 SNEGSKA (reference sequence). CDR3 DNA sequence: TGCAGTGCTAGTTTGGGACCGAGCACTGAAGCTTTCTTT. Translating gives CSASLGPSTEAFF.

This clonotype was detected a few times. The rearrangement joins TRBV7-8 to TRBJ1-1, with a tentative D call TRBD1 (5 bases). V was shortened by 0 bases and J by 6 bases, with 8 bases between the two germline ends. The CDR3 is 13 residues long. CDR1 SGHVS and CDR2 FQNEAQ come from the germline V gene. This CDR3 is CASSLARGAEAFF. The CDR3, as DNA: TGTGCCAGCAGCTTAGCGCGAGGGGCTGAAGCTTTCTTT.

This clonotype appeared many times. The CDR3 DNA follows: TGTGCCAGCAGTTTGAGGGGGAGTCAGCCCCAGCATTTT. Translating gives CASSLRGSQPQHF. The V gene is TRBV12-3 or TRBV12-4, the J gene TRBJ1-5; a weak D match, TRBD1 (6 bases). This CDR3 is 13 amino acids long. Trimming removed 3 bases at V and 6 bases at J, with 9 bases between.

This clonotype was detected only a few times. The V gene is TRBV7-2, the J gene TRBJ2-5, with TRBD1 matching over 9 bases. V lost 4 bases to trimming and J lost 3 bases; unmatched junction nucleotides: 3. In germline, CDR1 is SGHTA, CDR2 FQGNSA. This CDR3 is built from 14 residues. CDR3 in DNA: TGTGCCAGCAGCTACCGGACAGGGGAAGAGACCCAGTACTTC. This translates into CASSYRTGEETQYF.

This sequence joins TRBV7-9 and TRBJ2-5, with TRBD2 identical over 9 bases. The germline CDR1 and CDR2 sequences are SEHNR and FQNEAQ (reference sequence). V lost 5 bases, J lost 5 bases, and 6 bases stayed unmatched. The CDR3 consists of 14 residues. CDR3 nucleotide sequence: TGTGCCAGCAGCGGCGCGGGGGGGGGGGAGACCCAGTACTTC. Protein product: CASSGAGGGETQYF.

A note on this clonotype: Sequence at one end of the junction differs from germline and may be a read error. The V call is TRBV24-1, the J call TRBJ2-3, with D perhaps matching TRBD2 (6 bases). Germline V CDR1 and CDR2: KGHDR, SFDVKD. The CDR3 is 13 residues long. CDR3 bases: TGTGCCACCGGTGAGCGGGGCACAGATACGCAGTATTTT. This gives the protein CATGERGTDTQYF.

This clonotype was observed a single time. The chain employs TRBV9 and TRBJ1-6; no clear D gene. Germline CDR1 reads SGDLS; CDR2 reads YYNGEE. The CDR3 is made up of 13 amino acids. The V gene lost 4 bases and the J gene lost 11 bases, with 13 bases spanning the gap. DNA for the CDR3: TGTGCCAGCAGCTTGGGGATGGAGGCACCCCTCCACTTT. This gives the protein CASSLGMEAPLHF.